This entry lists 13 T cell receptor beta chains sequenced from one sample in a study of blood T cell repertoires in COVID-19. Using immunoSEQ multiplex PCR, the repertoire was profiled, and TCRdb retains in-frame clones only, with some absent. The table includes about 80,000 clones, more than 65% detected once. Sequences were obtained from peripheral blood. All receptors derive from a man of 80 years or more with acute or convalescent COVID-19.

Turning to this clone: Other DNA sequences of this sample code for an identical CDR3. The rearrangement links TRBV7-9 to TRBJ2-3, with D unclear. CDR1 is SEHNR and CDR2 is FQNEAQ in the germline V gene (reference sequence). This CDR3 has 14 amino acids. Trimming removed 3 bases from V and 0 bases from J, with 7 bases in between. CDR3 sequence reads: CASSFDSSTDTQYF. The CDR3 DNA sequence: TGTGCCAGCAGCTTTGACTCCAGCACAGATACGCAGTATTTT.

The DNA of the CDR3 is TGTGCCAGTAGTATTGAGGGTAGCACCGGTCAGCCCCAGCATTTT. Its protein is CASSIEGSTGQPQHF. V and J are TRBV19 and TRBJ1-5; D is undetermined. The CDR3 has 15 amino acids. V lost 3 bases and J lost 6, with 15 bases in between. The germline V gene has CDR1 LNHDA and CDR2 SQIVND (reference sequence).

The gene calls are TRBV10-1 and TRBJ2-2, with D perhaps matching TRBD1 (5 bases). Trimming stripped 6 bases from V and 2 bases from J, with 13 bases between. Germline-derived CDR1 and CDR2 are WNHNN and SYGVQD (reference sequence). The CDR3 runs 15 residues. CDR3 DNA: TGCGCCAGCAGCCCGGTAGGGGCAAACACCGGGGAGCTGTTTTTT. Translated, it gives CASSPVGANTGELFF.

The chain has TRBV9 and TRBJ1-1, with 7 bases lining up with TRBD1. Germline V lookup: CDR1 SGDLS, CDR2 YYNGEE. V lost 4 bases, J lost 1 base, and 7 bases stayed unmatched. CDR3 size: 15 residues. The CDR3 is CASSPRDRTNTEAFF. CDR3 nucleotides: TGTGCCAGCAGCCCCCGGGACAGAACGAACACTGAAGCTTTCTTT.

In DNA, the CDR3 is TGTGCCACCAGTGATTCGACGTTGACAGGGGATAGGGCAGATACGCAGTATTTT. Its protein is CATSDSTLTGDRADTQYF. V is TRBV24-1 and J is TRBJ2-3, with 8 bases matching TRBD1. Trimming removed 2 bases from V and 4 bases from J; junction bases left unmatched: 13. This CDR3 has 18 residues. Germline V gene sequence: CDR1 KGHDR, CDR2 SFDVKD.

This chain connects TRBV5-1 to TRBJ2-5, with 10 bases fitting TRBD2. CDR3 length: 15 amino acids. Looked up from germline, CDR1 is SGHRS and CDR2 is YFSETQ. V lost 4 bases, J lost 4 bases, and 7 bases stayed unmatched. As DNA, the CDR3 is TGCGCCAGCAGCCACACTAGCGGGGAGGGAGAGACCCAGTACTTC. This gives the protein CASSHTSGEGETQYF.

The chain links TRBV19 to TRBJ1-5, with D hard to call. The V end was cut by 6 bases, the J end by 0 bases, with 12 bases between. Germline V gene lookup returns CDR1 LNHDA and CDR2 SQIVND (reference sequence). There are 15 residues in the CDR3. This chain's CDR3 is CASRLGANSNQPQHF. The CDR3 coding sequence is TGTGCCAGTAGACTCGGTGCCAATAGCAATCAGCCCCAGCATTTT.

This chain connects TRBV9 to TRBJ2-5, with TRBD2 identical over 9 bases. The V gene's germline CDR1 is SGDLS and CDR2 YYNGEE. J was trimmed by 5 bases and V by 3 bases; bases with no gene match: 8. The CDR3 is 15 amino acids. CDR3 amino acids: CASSGGGGAGETQYF. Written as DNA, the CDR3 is TGTGCCAGCAGCGGCGGCGGGGGGGCCGGGGAGACCCAGTACTTC.

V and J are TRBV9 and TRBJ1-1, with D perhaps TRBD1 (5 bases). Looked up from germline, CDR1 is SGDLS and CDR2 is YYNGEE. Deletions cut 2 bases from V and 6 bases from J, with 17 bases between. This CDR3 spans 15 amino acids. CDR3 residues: CASSVSGQGSAEAFF. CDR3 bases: TGTGCCAGCAGCGTGAGCGGGCAGGGAAGTGCTGAAGCTTTCTTT.

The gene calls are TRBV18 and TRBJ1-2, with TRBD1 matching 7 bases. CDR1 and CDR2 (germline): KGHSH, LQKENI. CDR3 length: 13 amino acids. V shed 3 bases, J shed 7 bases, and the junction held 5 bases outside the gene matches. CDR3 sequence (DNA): TGTGCCAGCTCACCGGAGGGGGCCCGTGGCTACACCTTC. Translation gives CASSPEGARGYTF.

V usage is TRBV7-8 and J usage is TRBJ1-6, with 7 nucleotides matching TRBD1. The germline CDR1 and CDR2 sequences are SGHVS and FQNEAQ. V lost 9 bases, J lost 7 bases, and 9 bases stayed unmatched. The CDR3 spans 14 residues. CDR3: CASTGQRLNSPLHF. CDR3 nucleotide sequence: TGTGCCAGTACGGGACAGAGACTAAATTCACCCCTCCACTTT.

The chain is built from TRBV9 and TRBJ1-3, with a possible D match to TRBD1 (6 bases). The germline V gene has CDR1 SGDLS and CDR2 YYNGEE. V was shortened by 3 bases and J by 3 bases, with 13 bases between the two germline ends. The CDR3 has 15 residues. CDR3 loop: CASSAGGSLGNTIYF. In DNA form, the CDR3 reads TGTGCCAGCAGCGCGGGGGGCAGCCTTGGAAACACCATATATTTT.

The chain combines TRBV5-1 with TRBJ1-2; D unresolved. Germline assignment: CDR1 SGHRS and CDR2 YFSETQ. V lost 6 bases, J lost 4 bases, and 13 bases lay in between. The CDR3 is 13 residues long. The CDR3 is CASTVSDGYGYTF. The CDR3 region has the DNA TGCGCCAGCACCGTCTCAGATGGCTATGGCTACACCTTC.